This T cell receptor beta chain came from a study of blood T cells in healthy people across ages. Alongside a J-beta primer mix, a sample-barcoded 5' primer served in a second PCR lasting roughly 7 to 12 cycles. TCRdb reprocessed the 5' RACE reads via MiXCR and lists one record per CDR3 protein. The sample consists of over a million distinct CDR3 sequences, about 45% of them appearing once. Per the germline V gene, CDR1 is SGHKS and CDR2 is YYEKEE (reference sequence). The trim removed 1 base at V and 4 bases at J, leaving 3 bases unmatched. This CDR3 spans 15 amino acids. The receptor was isolated from a woman in her late teens or twenties in good health. Sequences were obtained from blood. This chain links TRBV5-5 with TRBJ2-5, with 11 bases lining up with TRBD2. The CDR3 protein is CASSLNSGGAETQYF. The CDR3 bases are TGTGCCAGCAGCTTGAATAGCGGGGGGGCAGAGACCCAGTACTTC.